What follows are 17 T cell receptor beta chains derived from one specimen sequenced in a study of blood T cell repertoires in COVID-19. Profiling relied on immunoSEQ multiplex PCR, and the TCRdb table lists in-frame clones only, not all of them. The data contain some 48,000 clones, roughly 93% of them singletons. Sequencing was done on a sample of peripheral blood. These receptor sequences come from a man aged 55-75 years with COVID-19, enrolled during active disease.

The chain uses TRBV30 and TRBJ2-1, with TRBD2 matching 7 bases. Germline assignment: CDR1 GTSNPN and CDR2 SVGIG (reference sequence). Trimming took 2 bases from V and 4 from J; bases not matched to a gene: 11. This CDR3 contains 16 residues. CDR3 coding DNA: TGTGCCTGGAGTTCCCAGACTAGCCCTAAGTACAATGAGCAGTTCTTC. Translation gives CAWSSQTSPKYNEQFF.

This chain joins TRBV5-1 and TRBJ2-3, with 8 bases lining up with TRBD1. V was clipped by 5 bases and J by 1 base; unmatched bases: 6. Germline V gene data show CDR1 as SGHRS and CDR2 as YFSETQ. The CDR3 is 15 residues long. The CDR3 nucleotides read TGCGCCAGCAGGCTACAGGGGGGCGGCACAGATACGCAGTATTTT. As protein: CASRLQGGGTDTQYF.

The chain uses TRBV5-1 and TRBJ2-1; 8 nucleotides line up with TRBD2. Germline V gene sequence: CDR1 SGHRS, CDR2 YFSETQ. The V segment lost 5 bases and the J segment 8 bases; nucleotides outside the gene matches: 12. The CDR3 has 15 amino acids. This CDR3 reads CASSGATSVSDEQFF. CDR3 nucleotides: TGCGCCAGCAGTGGGGCGACTAGCGTTTCCGATGAGCAGTTCTTC.

The chain carries TRBV7-2 and TRBJ1-1; possibly TRBD1 for D (6 bases). The V and J ends lost 5 bases and 2 bases respectively, with 12 bases between them. This CDR3 has 14 residues. Germline values: CDR1 SGHTA, CDR2 FQGNSA. The CDR3 is CASSKDSSNTEAFF. In nucleotides, the CDR3 is TGTGCCAGCAGCAAGGACAGCTCAAACACTGAAGCTTTCTTT.

V and J are TRBV7-2 and TRBJ1-2; weak D call: TRBD1 (5 bases). With 2 bases removed from V and 4 bases from J, the gap between germline ends came to 11 bases. Germline CDR1 is SGHTA and CDR2 is FQGNSA. The length of the CDR3 is 14 residues. CDR3 amino acids: CASSLSTDIYGYTF. DNA of the CDR3: TGTGCCAGCAGCTTATCGACAGACATCTATGGCTACACCTTC.

V and J are TRBV5-1 and TRBJ1-1; D gene uncertain. The germline gives CDR1 SGHRS, CDR2 YFSETQ. Between the trimmed V and J ends, which lost 0 bases and 1 base, there was a span of 13 bases. The CDR3 consists of 16 residues. The DNA for the CDR3 is TGCGCCAGCAGCTTGGCGGGTTCACAACAGAACACTGAAGCTTTCTTT. It is translated as CASSLAGSQQNTEAFF.

The J gene is TRBJ2-4, the V gene TRBV28; no definite D call. Per germline, CDR1 MDHEN and CDR2 SYDVKM. V was pared by 6 bases and J by 0 bases, with 15 bases between. This CDR3 contains 16 residues. CDR3 protein: CASRPSGLVAKNIQYF. In DNA, the CDR3 is TGTGCCAGCAGACCCTCAGGATTAGTAGCCAAAAACATTCAGTACTTC.

This clone was recorded once. Other DNA variants within this sample encode the same CDR3. The chain combines TRBV3-1 (or the pseudogene TRBV3-2) with TRBJ1-6; D ambiguous. This CDR3 has 14 amino acids. Trimming removed 1 base from V and 7 bases from J, with 8 bases in between. CDR1 is LGHDT, CDR2 YNNKEL, per germline (reference sequence). CDR3 sequence (DNA): TGTGCCAGCAGCCAAGTAGCGGGAAATTCACCCCTCCACTTT. Translation: CASSQVAGNSPLHF.

The chain joins TRBV6-1 to TRBJ2-6, with 9 bases that match TRBD1. CDR1 and CDR2 (germline): MNHNS, SASEGT. This CDR3 is built from 18 residues. The J segment lost 1 base and the V segment lost 2 bases, leaving 6 bases of the junction unmatched. In DNA, the CDR3 is TGTGCCAGCAGTGAAAGGGACAGGGTAAGGTCTGGGGCCAACGTCCTGACTTTC. This sequence encodes CASSERDRVRSGANVLTF.

The chain carries TRBV6-6 and TRBJ2-7, with TRBD2 matching 8 bases. CDR3 length equals 14 residues. The germline gives CDR1 MNHNY, CDR2 SVGAGI (reference sequence). The V segment lost 11 bases and the J segment 5 bases; nucleotides outside the gene matches: 14. The CDR3 DNA reads TGTGCCTCCCTGGGGTCCGGCGGGAGGCACGAGCAGTACTTC. Protein: CASLGSGGRHEQYF.

V is TRBV5-4 and J is TRBJ2-6; 7 bases agree with TRBD1. Looked up from germline, CDR1 is SGHNT and CDR2 is YYREEE (reference sequence). This CDR3 is built from 17 residues. With 4 bases clipped from V and 4 bases from J, the junction kept 11 bases outside the gene matches. The DNA for the CDR3 is TGTGCCAGCAGCCACGGGACAGCACACCTGGGGGCCAACGTCCTGACTTTC. It is translated as CASSHGTAHLGANVLTF.

V gene TRBV6-6 combines with J gene TRBJ1-2; D is uncertain. Trimming pared 6 bases from V and 4 bases from J, leaving 15 bases between. Germline loops: CDR1 MNHNY, CDR2 SVGAGI (reference sequence). This CDR3 has 14 residues. The CDR3 DNA reads as TGTGCCAGCAGCCTAACCGGGGATCTCTATGGCTACACCTTC. It is translated as CASSLTGDLYGYTF.

The chain employs TRBV18 and TRBJ2-4; 9 bases align to TRBD2. Germline values: CDR1 KGHSH, CDR2 LQKENI. The CDR3 runs to 16 residues. J was trimmed by 8 bases and V by 3 bases; bases with no gene match: 11. The CDR3 DNA is TGTGCCAGCTCACCTCTCGCGGGGGGGGCCGATGACATTCAGTACTTC. Protein product: CASSPLAGGADDIQYF.

V usage is TRBV12-5 and J usage is TRBJ2-1; 7 bases agree with TRBD2. This CDR3 comprises 20 residues. The V gene's germline CDR1 is LGHNT and CDR2 FRNRAP. V gave up 5 bases and J gave up 0 bases; unmatched junction bases: 19. CDR3: CASGPRGSPHTLSSYNEQFF. In DNA form, the CDR3 reads TGTGCTAGTGGTCCGCGGGGGTCCCCCCATACTCTGAGCTCCTACAATGAGCAGTTCTTC.

V and J are TRBV6-2 or TRBV6-3 and TRBJ2-7; 7 bases fit TRBD2. Germline lookup yields CDR1 MNHEY and CDR2 SVGEGT. This CDR3 spans 15 amino acids. V lost 0 bases to trimming and J lost 2 bases; unmatched junction nucleotides: 4. The CDR3 DNA is TGTGCCAGCAGTTACTCACTAGCGCGCACCTACGAGCAGTACTTC. It specifies CASSYSLARTYEQYF.

The V call is TRBV7-3, the J call TRBJ2-3; TRBD2 is a possible D gene (5 bases). Between the trimmed V and J ends, which lost 3 bases and 5 bases, there was a span of 12 bases. The CDR3 loop spans 14 amino acids. Germline V CDR1 and CDR2: SGHTA, FQGTGA. CDR3 sequence: CASSLGGRVDTQYF. The CDR3 nucleotides are TGTGCCAGCAGCTTGGGCGGGCGGGTAGATACGCAGTATTTT.

The chain carries TRBV3-1 (or the pseudogene TRBV3-2) and TRBJ1-1, with a weak D call TRBD1 (5 bases). CDR3 size: 14 residues. CDR1 and CDR2 (germline): LGHDT, YNNKEL (reference sequence). The V end was cut by 4 bases, the J end by 6 bases, with 15 bases between. The DNA of the CDR3 is TGTGCCAGCAGCCTCGGGGGAGGGAAAGCTGAAGCTTTCTTT. This encodes CASSLGGGKAEAFF.